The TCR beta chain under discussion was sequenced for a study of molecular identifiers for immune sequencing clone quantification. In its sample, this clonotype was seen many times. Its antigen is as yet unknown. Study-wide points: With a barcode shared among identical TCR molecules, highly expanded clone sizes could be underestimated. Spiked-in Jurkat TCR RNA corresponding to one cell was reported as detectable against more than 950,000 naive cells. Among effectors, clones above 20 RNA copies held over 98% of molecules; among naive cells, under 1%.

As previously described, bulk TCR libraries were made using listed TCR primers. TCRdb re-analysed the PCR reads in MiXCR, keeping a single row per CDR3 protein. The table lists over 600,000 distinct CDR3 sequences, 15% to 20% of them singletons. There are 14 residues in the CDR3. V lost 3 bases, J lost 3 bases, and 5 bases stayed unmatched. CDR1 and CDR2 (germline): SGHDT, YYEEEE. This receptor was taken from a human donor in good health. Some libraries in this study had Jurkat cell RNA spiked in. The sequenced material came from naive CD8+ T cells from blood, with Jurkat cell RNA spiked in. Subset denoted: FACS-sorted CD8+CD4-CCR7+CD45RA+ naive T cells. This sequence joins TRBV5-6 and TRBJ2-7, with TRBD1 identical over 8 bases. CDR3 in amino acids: CASSSGQGDYEQYF. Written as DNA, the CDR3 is TGTGCCAGCAGCTCAGGACAGGGAGACTACGAGCAGTACTTC.